This T cell receptor beta chain emerged from a study of cytomegalovirus exposure and HLA in healthy donors. PCR was performed using 60 Vbeta and 13 Jbeta primers. Original processing methods: Approximately 11 million shared chains were among the roughly 78 million unique TCR beta chains that a later analysis counted. Data came from immunoSEQ multiplex PCR; TCRdb stores just in-frame clones and leaves some out. V and J calls and clone size come straight from that table; D and trimming were deduced from the DNA. The data contain approximately 81,000 clones, around 80% of them singletons. Concerning this clone itself: The antigen remains undetermined.

Broader study findings: Analyses of presence and absence presupposed an approximately uniform sequencing depth across donors. CMV serostatus was the only recorded immune exposure for donors. In a later analysis, several top co-occurrence clusters appeared linked to parvovirus B19, influenza, CMV and Epstein-Barr virus.

CDR3 length equals 15 residues. Germline-derived CDR1 and CDR2 are SGHNT and YYREEE (reference sequence). Trimming shortened V by 3 bases and J by 6 bases, and 16 bases separated the two germline ends. The V gene is TRBV5-4, the J gene TRBJ2-1, with D possibly matching TRBD2 (5 bases). The sequence was collected from a man aged 50 to 60 in good health and CMV-seropositive. Input material: PBMCs. The CDR3, as DNA: TGTGCCAGCAGCTCCGCCGGGGTAGCAGGCAATGAGCAGTTCTTC. Its protein is CASSSAGVAGNEQFF.